The 28 T cell receptor beta chains below all came from one sample that was sequenced in a study of CD4 T cells in relation to SARS-CoV-2 and coronaviruses. Sequencing used immunoSEQ multiplex PCR; TCRdb keeps in-frame clones, though not all of them. The sample lists about 36,000 clones, 70% to 85% occurring once. Their target antigens are unknown. Sequenced: memory CD4+ T cells from PBMCs, cultured in vitro. These receptors all stem from an adult with COVID-19.

The V gene is TRBV7-3, the J gene TRBJ2-3, with 8 nucleotides matching TRBD1. There are 15 residues in the CDR3. V lost 4 bases, J lost 2 bases, and 5 bases stayed unmatched. The germline CDR1 and CDR2 sequences are SGHTA and FQGTGA. CDR3 DNA sequence: TGTGCCAGCAGCTCCCAGGGGGCGGTCACAGATACGCAGTATTTT. Translating it yields CASSSQGAVTDTQYF.

The CDR3, as DNA: TGTGCCAGCAGCGCCGGACTAGCGCAATTATCTGGGGCCAACGTCCTGACTTTC. It encodes CASSAGLAQLSGANVLTF. This chain links TRBV9 with TRBJ2-6, with 9 bases fitting TRBD2. The germline CDR1 and CDR2 sequences are SGDLS and YYNGEE. After removal of 3 bases from V and 1 base from J, the junction contained 8 bases not matched to a gene. The CDR3 contains 18 residues. Full variable domain (missing parts from reference TRBV9 and TRBJ2-6): DSGVTQTPKHLITATGQRVTLRCSPRSGDLSVYWYQQSLDQGLQFLIQYYNGEERAKGNILERFSAQQFPDLHSELNLSSLELGDSALYFCASSAGLAQLSGANVLTFGAGSRLTVL.

The rearrangement uses TRBV4-2 and TRBJ1-5; D not resolved. Germline V gene sequence: CDR1 LGHNA, CDR2 YNFKEQ. Trimming shortened V by 0 bases and J by 0 bases, and 6 bases separated the two germline ends. There are 15 residues in the CDR3. In nucleotides, the CDR3 is TGTGCCAGCAGCCAAGACGGAAATAGCAATCAGCCCCAGCATTTT. This translates into CASSQDGNSNQPQHF.

The genes are TRBV5-1 and TRBJ2-5, with a weak D call TRBD2 (5 bases). CDR3 length equals 14 residues. Trimming stripped 4 bases from V and 4 bases from J, with 14 bases between. Germline-derived CDR1 and CDR2 are SGHRS and YFSETQ. The CDR3 spells CASSPGSGRETQYF. The CDR3 bases are TGCGCCAGCAGCCCCGGAAGCGGTAGAGAGACCCAGTACTTC.

DNA of the CDR3: TGTGCCAGCTCACGGTGGGACACGAACACCGGGGAGCTGTTTTTT. Protein product: CASSRWDTNTGELFF. The chain has TRBV18 and TRBJ2-2; D may be TRBD1 (6 bases). CDR1 is KGHSH and CDR2 is LQKENI in the germline V gene. V shed 4 bases and J shed 0 bases, with 9 bases lying between them. CDR3 length: 15 residues.

The chain uses TRBV24-1 and TRBJ2-3, with a possible D match to TRBD2 (5 bases). Germline V gene sequence: CDR1 KGHDR, CDR2 SFDVKD. The CDR3 has 14 residues. V was pared by 4 bases and J by 0 bases, with 7 bases between. The CDR3 protein is CATSEDSSTDTQYF. CDR3 DNA: TGTGCCACCAGTGAGGACTCTAGCACAGATACGCAGTATTTT.

This chain uses TRBV7-2 with TRBJ1-4; 7 bases map to TRBD1. The V segment lost 4 bases and the J segment 2 bases; nucleotides outside the gene matches: 13. From germline, CDR1 is SGHTA and CDR2 FQGNSA. The CDR3 has 18 residues. As DNA, the CDR3 is TGTGCCAGCAGCTGGGGGACTTCCCCCAGGGGGACTAATGAAAAACTGTTTTTT. Translated: CASSWGTSPRGTNEKLFF.

The chain joins TRBV6-5 to TRBJ2-1; 14 bases line up with TRBD2. The germline V gene encodes CDR1 MNHEY and CDR2 SVGAGI. The length of the CDR3 is 15 residues. V was pared by 4 bases and J by 7 bases, with 3 bases of the junction left unmatched. The CDR3 region has the DNA TGTGCCAGCAGTTTGGGACTAGCGGGAGTTAATGAGCAGTTCTTC. Its protein product is CASSLGLAGVNEQFF.

The chain has TRBV28 and TRBJ2-4; D ambiguous. Germline CDR1 MDHEN, CDR2 SYDVKM. V was trimmed by 10 bases and J by 0 bases, leaving 13 bases between them. There are 14 residues in the CDR3. In DNA form, the CDR3 reads TGTGCCATCAATGATGATCTAGCCAAAAACATTCAGTACTTC. Encoded protein: CAINDDLAKNIQYF.

The sample holds one count of this clone. The gene calls are TRBV3-1 (or the pseudogene TRBV3-2) and TRBJ1-1, with 7 bases fitting TRBD1. CDR1 is LGHDT, CDR2 YNNKEL, per germline (reference sequence). The CDR3 is made up of 14 amino acids. J was trimmed by 5 bases and V by 4 bases; bases with no gene match: 7. The CDR3 DNA follows: TGTGCCAGCAGCCTGGCAGGGGGTGCGACTGAAGCTTTCTTT. Amino acid sequence: CASSLAGGATEAFF.

The sample holds a few counts of this clone. V and J are TRBV7-2 and TRBJ1-6; D is unclear. Germline CDR1 SGHTA, CDR2 FQGNSA. The CDR3 is made up of 15 amino acids. The V and J ends lost 1 base and 5 bases respectively, with 9 bases between them. Here the CDR3 DNA reads TGTGCCAGCAGCTTAGGGCAGGCAGATAATTCACCCCTCCACTTT. Amino acid sequence: CASSLGQADNSPLHF.

The chain is built from TRBV5-1 and TRBJ2-7, with TRBD1 identical over 9 bases. Germline lookup yields CDR1 SGHRS and CDR2 YFSETQ. This CDR3 spans 15 amino acids. V was clipped by 0 bases and J by 3 bases; unmatched bases: 4. CDR3 sequence reads: CASSLAPGQGYEQYF. CDR3 DNA: TGCGCCAGCAGCTTGGCCCCGGGACAGGGCTACGAGCAGTACTTC.

The chain combines TRBV4-1 with TRBJ2-1, with TRBD2 matching 10 bases. This CDR3 is built from 17 residues. After removal of 4 bases from V and 8 bases from J, the junction contained 14 bases not matched to a gene. The germline V gene encodes CDR1 MGHRA and CDR2 YSYEKL. The chain's CDR3 is CASSRSVLLAGRDEQFF. The DNA of the CDR3 is TGCGCCAGCAGCCGCAGCGTTCTACTAGCGGGGCGGGATGAGCAGTTCTTC.

The V and J genes are TRBV7-2 and TRBJ2-1, with no clear D. This CDR3 region has 12 residues. The V end lost 3 bases, the J end lost 14 bases, and 14 bases lay between the germline ends. Germline CDR1 is SGHTA and CDR2 is FQGNSA. The CDR3 spells CASSFLDRGKFF. The CDR3 DNA is TGTGCCAGCAGCTTTTTAGACCGCGGAAAGTTCTTC.

The genes are TRBV11-2 and TRBJ2-5; 7 bases agree with TRBD1. Germline CDR1 and CDR2: SGHAT and FQNNGV. The junction had 2 bases not matched to a gene; V was cut back by 5 bases and J by 5 bases. The CDR3 length is 12 residues. In DNA form, the CDR3 reads TGTGCCAGCAGCCGACAGGGTGAGACCCAGTACTTC. Its protein is CASSRQGETQYF.

The chain joins TRBV11-2 to TRBJ1-3; maybe TRBD1 (6 bases). The length of the CDR3 is 15 residues. V was trimmed by 5 bases and J by 2 bases, leaving 13 bases between them. Germline V gene data show CDR1 as SGHAT and CDR2 as FQNNGV. The CDR3 sequence: CASSPTGATGNTIYF. The CDR3 nucleotides read TGTGCCAGCAGCCCAACGGGGGCAACTGGAAACACCATATATTTT.

The chain links TRBV7-9 to TRBJ2-2; 9 nucleotides match TRBD2. J lost 5 bases, V lost 7 bases, and 8 bases had no gene match. The V gene's germline CDR1 is SEHNR and CDR2 FQNEAQ (reference sequence). This CDR3 has 15 amino acids. The DNA for the CDR3 is TGTGCCAGCAAAAATGCAGCGGGAGGTACCGGGGAGCTGTTTTTT. It specifies CASKNAAGGTGELFF. The variable domain in full, completed from reference TRBV7-9 and TRBJ2-2, reads DTGVSQNPRHKITKRGQNVTFRCDPISEHNRLYWYRQTLGQGPEFLTYFQNEAQLEKSRLLSDRFSAERPKGSFSTLEIQRTEQGDSAMYLCASKNAAGGTGELFFGEGSRLTVL.

V and J are TRBV3-1 (or the pseudogene TRBV3-2) and TRBJ2-1; 7 bases are shared with TRBD2. This CDR3 has 18 amino acids. The trim removed 3 bases at V and 8 bases at J, leaving 19 bases unmatched. CDR1 and CDR2 (germline): LGHDT, YNNKEL (reference sequence). The CDR3 here is CASSQTKGGGSVIDEQFF. Here the CDR3 DNA reads TGTGCCAGCAGCCAGACCAAGGGCGGCGGGAGTGTTATCGATGAGCAGTTCTTC.

There are a few counts of this clone. V gene TRBV6-2 or TRBV6-3 combines with J gene TRBJ1-6; D is unclear. The germline gives CDR1 MNHEY, CDR2 SVGEGT. V lost 5 bases to trimming and J lost 8 bases, with 16 bases between them. This CDR3 comprises 15 residues. CDR3 region: CASSRDTSRDSPLHF. In nucleotides, the CDR3 is TGTGCCAGCAGTAGAGACACGTCTCGCGATTCACCCCTCCACTTT.

V gene TRBV7-2 combines with J gene TRBJ2-5; 7 bases are a match to TRBD1. The V segment lost 5 bases and the J segment 2 bases; nucleotides outside the gene matches: 8. The germline V gene encodes CDR1 SGHTA and CDR2 FQGNSA. This CDR3 region has 15 residues. CDR3 sequence: CASSIIRGSQETQYF. CDR3 bases: TGTGCCAGCAGCATCATCAGGGGGAGTCAAGAGACCCAGTACTTC.

The chain recombines TRBV7-2 with TRBJ2-2; tentatively, D is TRBD1 (5 bases). The CDR3 is 14 amino acids. The germline gives CDR1 SGHTA, CDR2 FQGNSA. V was trimmed by 2 bases and J by 3 bases, leaving 7 bases between them. The CDR3 region is CASSLSRDTGELFF. The DNA for the CDR3 is TGTGCCAGCAGCTTATCCAGGGACACCGGGGAGCTGTTTTTT.

The chain recombines TRBV27 with TRBJ2-5; TRBD2 might be the D (6 bases). The germline V gene has CDR1 MNHEY and CDR2 SMNVEV (reference sequence). There are 12 residues in the CDR3. The V gene lost 5 bases and the J gene lost 4 bases, with 8 bases spanning the gap. This CDR3 is CASSRRGETQYF. DNA for the CDR3: TGTGCCAGCAGTCGGAGGGGAGAGACCCAGTACTTC.

This clone was recorded a few times. The CDR3 DNA reads TGTGCCAGCAGCTTGGCTGGGAAGCAGACCCAGTACTTC. Its protein product is CASSLAGKQTQYF. This sequence joins TRBV5-6 and TRBJ2-5; D gene ambiguous. V lost 0 bases to trimming and J lost 6 bases, with 9 bases between them. This CDR3 is 13 amino acids long. Germline V lookup: CDR1 SGHDT, CDR2 YYEEEE. Full variable domain (missing parts from reference TRBV5-6 and TRBJ2-5): DAGVTQSPTHLIKTRGQQVTLRCSPKSGHDTVSWYQQALGQGPQFIFQYYEEEERQRGNFPDRFSGHQFPNYSSELNVNALLLGDSALYLCASSLAGKQTQYFGPGTRLLVL.

The chain uses TRBV7-2 and TRBJ2-3; perhaps TRBD2 as D (6 bases). CDR1 and CDR2 (germline): SGHTA, FQGNSA. Trimming shortened V by 0 bases and J by 2 bases, and 18 bases separated the two germline ends. This CDR3 region has 18 residues. CDR3 sequence reads: CASSLALNQRAVTDTQYF. The CDR3 DNA reads as TGTGCCAGCAGCTTAGCGCTAAACCAGCGGGCCGTCACAGATACGCAGTATTTT.

This sequence joins TRBV25-1 and TRBJ1-2; 11 bases match TRBD1. The CDR3 covers 16 residues. The V segment lost 0 bases and the J segment 3 bases; nucleotides outside the gene matches: 3. Germline V gives CDR1 MGHDK, CDR2 SYGVNS. The CDR3 loop is CASSEYRTGGDYGYTF. The CDR3 DNA is TGTGCCAGCAGTGAATATAGGACAGGGGGCGACTATGGCTACACCTTC.

The chain has TRBV28 and TRBJ2-3, with 13 nucleotides matching TRBD2. J gave up 0 bases and V 7 bases, and 19 bases lay outside the gene matches. The CDR3 extends over 21 amino acids. Per the germline V gene, CDR1 is MDHEN and CDR2 is SYDVKM. The CDR3 nucleotides are TGTGCCAGCATATCCCTTCTACGGACTAGCGGGAGAGGAGGGAGCACAGATACGCAGTATTTT. Translated: CASISLLRTSGRGGSTDTQYF.

This chain links TRBV11-3 with TRBJ2-2, with D possibly TRBD2 on 6 matching bases. CDR3 length equals 16 residues. CDR1 SGHNT and CDR2 YENEEA come from the germline V gene. Trimming left V 2 bases short and J 0 bases short, with 10 bases between. The CDR3: CASSLFGSPNTGELFF. The DNA of the CDR3 is TGTGCCAGCAGCTTATTCGGGAGCCCGAACACCGGGGAGCTGTTTTTT.

This rearrangement joins TRBV6-5 to TRBJ1-5; no firm D call. The ends were cut back, 6 bases at V and 5 bases at J, with 14 bases in the middle. The CDR3 is 14 amino acids. Germline values: CDR1 MNHEY, CDR2 SVGAGI. The CDR3 here is CASSKIGSDQPQHF. In DNA, the CDR3 is TGTGCCAGCAGCAAAATAGGGTCCGATCAGCCCCAGCATTTT.